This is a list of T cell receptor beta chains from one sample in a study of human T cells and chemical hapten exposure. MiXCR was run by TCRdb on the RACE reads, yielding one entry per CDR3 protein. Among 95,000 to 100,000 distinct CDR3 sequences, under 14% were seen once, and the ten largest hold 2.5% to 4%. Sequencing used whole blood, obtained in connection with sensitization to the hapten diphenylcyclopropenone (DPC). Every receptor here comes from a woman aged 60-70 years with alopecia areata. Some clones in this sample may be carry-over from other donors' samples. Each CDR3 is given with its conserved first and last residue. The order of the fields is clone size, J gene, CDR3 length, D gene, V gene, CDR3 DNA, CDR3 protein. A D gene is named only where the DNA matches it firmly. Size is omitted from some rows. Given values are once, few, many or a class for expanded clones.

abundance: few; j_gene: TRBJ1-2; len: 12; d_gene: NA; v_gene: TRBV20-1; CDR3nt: TGCAGTGCTTCAAGGCCTCCAAGTGGCTACACCTTC; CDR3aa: CSASRPPSGYTF
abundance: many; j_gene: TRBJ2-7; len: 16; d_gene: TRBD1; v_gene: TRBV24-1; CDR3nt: TGTGCCACCAGTGAATGTGGACAGGCTTTATCCTACGAGCAGTACTTC; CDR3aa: CATSECGQALSYEQYF
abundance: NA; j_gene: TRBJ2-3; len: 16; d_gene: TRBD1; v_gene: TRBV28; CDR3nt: TGTGCCAGCAGTTATGGGACAGGGAAAGGCACAGATACGCAGTATTTT; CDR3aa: CASSYGTGKGTDTQYF
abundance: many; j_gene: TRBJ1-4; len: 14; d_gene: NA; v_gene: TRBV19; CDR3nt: TGTGCCAGTACACCAGCCTCGGAGGGTGAAAAACTGTTTTTT; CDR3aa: CASTPASEGEKLFF
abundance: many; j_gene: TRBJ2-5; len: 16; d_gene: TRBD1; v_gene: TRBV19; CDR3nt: TGTGCCAGTAGTCCCCACAACACAGGGGGCGAAGGGACCCAGTACTTC; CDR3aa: CASSPHNTGGEGTQYF
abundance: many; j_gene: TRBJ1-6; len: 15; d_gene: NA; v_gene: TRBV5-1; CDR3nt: TGCGCCAGCAGCTTGAGGATGGGGCTGGATTCACCCCTCCACTTT; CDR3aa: CASSLRMGLDSPLHF
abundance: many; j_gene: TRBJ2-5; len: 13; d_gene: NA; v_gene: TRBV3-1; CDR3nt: TGTGCCAGCAGCCCACAGTACCAAGAGACCCAGTACTTC; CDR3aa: CASSPQYQETQYF
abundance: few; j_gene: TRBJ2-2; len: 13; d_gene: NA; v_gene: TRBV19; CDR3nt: TGTGCCAGTATGGGTCAGGTCGCCGGGGAGCTGTTTTTT; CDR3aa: CASMGQVAGELFF
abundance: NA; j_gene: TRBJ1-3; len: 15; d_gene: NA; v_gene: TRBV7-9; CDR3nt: TGTGCCAGCAGCTTAGCGTCGGGTACTGGAAACACCATATATTTT; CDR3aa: CASSLASGTGNTIYF
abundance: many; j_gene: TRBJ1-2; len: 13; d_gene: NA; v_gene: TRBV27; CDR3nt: TGTGCCAGCAGTTTATCAGGGGCAAATGGCTACACCTTC; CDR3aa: CASSLSGANGYTF
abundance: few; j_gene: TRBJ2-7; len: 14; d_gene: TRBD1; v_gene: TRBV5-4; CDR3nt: TGTGCCAGCTCACGGGACAGGGGAGAGTACGAGCAGTACTTC; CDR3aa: CASSRDRGEYEQYF
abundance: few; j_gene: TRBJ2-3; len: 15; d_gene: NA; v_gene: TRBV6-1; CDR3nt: TGTGCCAGCAATATTTTCCGTACTAGCACAGATACGCAGTATTTT; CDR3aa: CASNIFRTSTDTQYF
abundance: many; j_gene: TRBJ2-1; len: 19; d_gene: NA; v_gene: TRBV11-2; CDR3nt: TGTGCCAGCACGGGGCAAAGCAGACAGCCACACCATTCCTACAATGAGCAGTTCTTC; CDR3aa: CASTGQSRQPHHSYNEQFF
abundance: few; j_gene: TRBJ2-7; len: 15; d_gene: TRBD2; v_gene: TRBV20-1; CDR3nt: TGCAGTGCTCCCCGACTAGCGGGGGGGACCTACGAGCAGTACTTC; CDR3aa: CSAPRLAGGTYEQYF
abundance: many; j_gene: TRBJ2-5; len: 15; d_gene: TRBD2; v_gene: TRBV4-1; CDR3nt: TGCGCCAGCAGCCAGGGACTAGCGGGGGTTGAGACCCAGTACTTC; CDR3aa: CASSQGLAGVETQYF
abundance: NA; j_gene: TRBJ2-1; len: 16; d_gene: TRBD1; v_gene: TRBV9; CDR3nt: TGTGCCAGCAGCGTAACAGGGGGCGCGTCCTACAATGAGCAGTTCTTC; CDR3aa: CASSVTGGASYNEQFF
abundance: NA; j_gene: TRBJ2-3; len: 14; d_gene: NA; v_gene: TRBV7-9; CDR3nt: TGTGCCAGCAGCTTCCTCGGACGTGAGGATACGCAGTATTTT; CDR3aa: CASSFLGREDTQYF
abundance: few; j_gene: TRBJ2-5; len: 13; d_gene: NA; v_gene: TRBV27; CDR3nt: TGTGCCAGCAGTTTCATCCCCCCAGAGACCCAGTACTTC; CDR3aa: CASSFIPPETQYF
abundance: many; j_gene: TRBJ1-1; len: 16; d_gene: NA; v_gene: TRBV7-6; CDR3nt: TGTGCCAGCAGCTTAGGTGGCAGGGGCGTTGGCACTGAAGCTTTCTTT; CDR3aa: CASSLGGRGVGTEAFF
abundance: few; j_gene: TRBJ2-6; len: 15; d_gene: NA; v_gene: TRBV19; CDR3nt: TGTGCCAGTAGCTACAGGAGCTCTGGGGCCAACGTCCTGACTTTC; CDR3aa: CASSYRSSGANVLTF
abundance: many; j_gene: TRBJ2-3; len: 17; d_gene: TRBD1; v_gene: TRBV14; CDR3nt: TGTGCCAGCAGCCTCACGACAGGGACGGACGGCACAGATACGCAGTATTTT; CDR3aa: CASSLTTGTDGTDTQYF
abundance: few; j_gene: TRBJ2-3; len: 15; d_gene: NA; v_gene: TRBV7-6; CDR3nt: TGTGCCAGCAGCCAGCGGGTAACTAGCACAGATACGCAGTATTTT; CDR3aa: CASSQRVTSTDTQYF
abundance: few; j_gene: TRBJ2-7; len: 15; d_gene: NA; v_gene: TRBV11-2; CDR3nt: TGTGCCAGCAGCTCAATACAGTACAACTCCTACGAGCAGTACTTC; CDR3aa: CASSSIQYNSYEQYF
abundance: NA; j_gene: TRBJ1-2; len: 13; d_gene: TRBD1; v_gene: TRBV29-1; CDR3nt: TGCAGCTTCCGGGACAGGAACAACTATGGCTACACCTTC; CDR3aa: CSFRDRNNYGYTF
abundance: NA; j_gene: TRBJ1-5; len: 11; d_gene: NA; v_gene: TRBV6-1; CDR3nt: TGTGCCAGCTCCCTCACACAGCCCCAGCATTTT; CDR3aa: CASSLTQPQHF
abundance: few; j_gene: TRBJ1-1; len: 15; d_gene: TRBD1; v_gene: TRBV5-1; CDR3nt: TGCGCCAGCCGCCGCGCCGGGACAGAGAACACTGAAGCTTTCTTT; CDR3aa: CASRRAGTENTEAFF
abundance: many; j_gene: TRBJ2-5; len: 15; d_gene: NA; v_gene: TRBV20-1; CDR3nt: TGCAGTGCTAGAGATAACGCAGGGTATGGAGAGACCCAGTACTTC; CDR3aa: CSARDNAGYGETQYF
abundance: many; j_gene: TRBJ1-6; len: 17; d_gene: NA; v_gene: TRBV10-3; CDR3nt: TGTGCCATCAGTGAGTCGCGGGGGAAGGGAGACAATTCACCCCTCCACTTT; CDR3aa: CAISESRGKGDNSPLHF
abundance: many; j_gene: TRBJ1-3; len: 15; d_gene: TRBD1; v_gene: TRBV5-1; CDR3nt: TGCGCCAGCAGCGACAGGGCCAGCTCTGGAAACACCATATATTTT; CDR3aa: CASSDRASSGNTIYF
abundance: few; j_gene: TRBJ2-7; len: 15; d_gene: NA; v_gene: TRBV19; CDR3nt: TGTGCCAGTAGTAACCGAAGGGACGGGGGAAGCGAGCAGTACTTC; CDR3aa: CASSNRRDGGSEQYF
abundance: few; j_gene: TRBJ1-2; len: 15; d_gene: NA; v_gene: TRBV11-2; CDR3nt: TGTGCCAGCAGCTCGCCTCCACGGGTTGCCTATGGCTACACCTTC; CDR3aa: CASSSPPRVAYGYTF
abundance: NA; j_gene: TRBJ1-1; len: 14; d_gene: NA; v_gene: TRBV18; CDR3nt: TGTGCCAGCTCACCAGGAGGGCTGAACACTGAAGCTTTCTTT; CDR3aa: CASSPGGLNTEAFF
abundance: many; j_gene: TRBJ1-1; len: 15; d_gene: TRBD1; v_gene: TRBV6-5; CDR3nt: TGTGCCAGCAGTTACCCGGGACAGGGGCTCACTGAAGCTTTCTTT; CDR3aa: CASSYPGQGLTEAFF
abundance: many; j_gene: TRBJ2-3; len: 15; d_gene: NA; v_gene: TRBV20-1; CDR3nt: TGCAGTGCTAAACTAGCTGGTGTGGCGTCAGATACGCAGTATTTT; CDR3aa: CSAKLAGVASDTQYF
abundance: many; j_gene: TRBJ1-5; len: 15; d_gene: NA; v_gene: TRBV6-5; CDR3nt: TGTGCCAGCAGGAAAACAGGGTCCGGGAATCAGCCCCAGCATTTT; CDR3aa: CASRKTGSGNQPQHF
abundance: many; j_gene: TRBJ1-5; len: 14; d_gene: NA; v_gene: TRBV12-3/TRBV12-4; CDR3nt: TGTGCCAGCAGCAGAGGGACGCGCAATCAGCCCCAGCATTTT; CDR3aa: CASSRGTRNQPQHF